Listed below are T cell receptor beta chains from one sample, sequenced in a study of blood T cell repertoires in COVID-19. This table comes from immunoSEQ multiplex PCR, and its TCRdb copy is limited to in-frame clones, with some not included. The sample includes some 250,000 clones, roughly 88% of them seen just once. Sequenced: peripheral blood. The origin of the receptors is a young woman with acute or convalescent COVID-19. Both conserved end residues are part of each CDR3. Fields, in order: J gene, V gene, CDR3 protein.

j_gene: TRBJ2-7
v_gene: TRBV24-1
CDR3aa: CATSAGRKLYEQYF

j_gene: TRBJ1-3
v_gene: TRBV11-2
CDR3aa: CASSFGRFGTIYF

j_gene: TRBJ2-7
v_gene: TRBV4-1
CDR3aa: CASSQPTSGSYEQYF

j_gene: TRBJ2-7
v_gene: TRBV7-6
CDR3aa: CASSLVSSGRESYEQYF

j_gene: TRBJ1-5
v_gene: TRBV10-2
CDR3aa: CASSESRDQPQHF

j_gene: TRBJ2-7
v_gene: TRBV11-2
CDR3aa: CASSLRTGGEQYF

j_gene: TRBJ2-5
v_gene: TRBV25-1
CDR3aa: CASSERIPGVNQETQYF

j_gene: TRBJ2-4
v_gene: TRBV19
CDR3aa: CASQDRRTKNIQYF

j_gene: TRBJ2-7
v_gene: TRBV3-1/TRBV3-2
CDR3aa: CASSQGLYAYEQYF

j_gene: TRBJ2-2
v_gene: TRBV6-2/TRBV6-3
CDR3aa: CASSYLGGRAGELFF

j_gene: TRBJ2-7
v_gene: TRBV7-3
CDR3aa: CASSLSSGGSYEQYF

j_gene: TRBJ2-6
v_gene: TRBV2
CDR3aa: CASSRDRPSGANVLTF

j_gene: TRBJ2-7
v_gene: TRBV5-4
CDR3aa: CASSRGSGPYEQYF

j_gene: TRBJ1-5
v_gene: TRBV5-5
CDR3aa: CASSLGTGGSKWNQPQHF

j_gene: TRBJ2-7
v_gene: TRBV19
CDR3aa: CASSIGGTSIYEQYF

j_gene: TRBJ2-3
v_gene: TRBV7-7
CDR3aa: CASSLQGAGQDTQYF

j_gene: TRBJ2-5
v_gene: TRBV7-8
CDR3aa: CASSSISGSKTQYF

j_gene: TRBJ2-7
v_gene: TRBV9
CDR3aa: CASSGQGGYEQYF

j_gene: TRBJ2-1
v_gene: TRBV6-6
CDR3aa: CASRTSANEQFF

j_gene: TRBJ2-2
v_gene: TRBV30
CDR3aa: CAWSTSGRLNTGELFF

j_gene: TRBJ1-6
v_gene: TRBV29-1
CDR3aa: CSVWDRDNSPLHF

j_gene: TRBJ2-7
v_gene: TRBV30
CDR3aa: CAWSISGKPYEQYF

j_gene: TRBJ2-1
v_gene: TRBV29-1
CDR3aa: CSGTGTGNNEQFF

j_gene: TRBJ1-5
v_gene: TRBV19
CDR3aa: CAISGQNNQPQHF

j_gene: TRBJ2-2
v_gene: TRBV7-2
CDR3aa: CASSFGRGSGELFF

j_gene: TRBJ2-7
v_gene: TRBV19
CDR3aa: CASSIPSDSLGGGQYF

j_gene: TRBJ1-5
v_gene: TRBV24-1
CDR3aa: CATSPGEGYNQPQHF

j_gene: TRBJ2-5
v_gene: TRBV24-1
CDR3aa: CATSPGAWETQYF

j_gene: TRBJ2-1
v_gene: TRBV14
CDR3aa: CASSQAGTSGRAQNEQFF

j_gene: TRBJ1-1
v_gene: TRBV5-1
CDR3aa: CASSLAPQGGTEAFF

j_gene: TRBJ2-7
v_gene: TRBV12-5
CDR3aa: CASGSWTGGAHYEQYF

j_gene: TRBJ2-1
v_gene: TRBV15
CDR3aa: CATSRDDRRVLSYNEQFF

j_gene: TRBJ2-5
v_gene: TRBV3-1/TRBV3-2
CDR3aa: CASSAQTGFQETQYF

j_gene: TRBJ1-1
v_gene: TRBV19
CDR3aa: CASSRPGTGRNTEAFF

j_gene: TRBJ1-2
v_gene: TRBV7-9
CDR3aa: CASNPDFTYTF

j_gene: TRBJ1-1
v_gene: TRBV7-3
CDR3aa: CASSFQENTEAFF

j_gene: TRBJ2-2
v_gene: TRBV5-1
CDR3aa: CASSLVGPDSGELFF

j_gene: TRBJ2-3
v_gene: TRBV19
CDR3aa: CASSIRDSYTDTQYF

j_gene: TRBJ2-5
v_gene: TRBV7-9
CDR3aa: CASSLSGLAVYGTQYF

j_gene: TRBJ2-7
v_gene: TRBV6-2/TRBV6-3
CDR3aa: CASSWGLPYEQYF

j_gene: TRBJ2-3
v_gene: TRBV29-1
CDR3aa: CSVLRRVLAGASTDTQYF

j_gene: TRBJ2-7
v_gene: TRBV21-1
CDR3aa: CASSSVRGQGETKSSYEQYF